This is a list of T cell receptor beta chains from one sample in a study of human T cells and chemical hapten exposure. TCRdb recomputed calls from the RACE reads with MiXCR, one row per CDR3 protein. The sample records fewer than 85,000 distinct CDR3 sequences, 11% being singletons. The material sequenced was whole blood, taken in connection with sensitization to the hapten diphenylcyclopropenone (DPC). The receptors come from a man aged 18 to 30 with alopecia areata. Some clones in this sample may be carry-over from other donors' samples. Both conserved end residues are part of each CDR3.

V,J,CDR3
TRBV9,TRBJ2-5,CASSVGTELSGTQYF
TRBV7-2,TRBJ1-5,CASSLVGGARQPQHF
TRBV12-3/TRBV12-4,TRBJ2-5,CASSLREQKETQYF
TRBV6-5,TRBJ2-7,CASSYSSGQGNEQYF
TRBV5-3,TRBJ1-6,CARSFPFSPLHF
TRBV11-1,TRBJ1-1,CASSHPHRGDTEAFF
TRBV11-2,TRBJ2-4,CASSAQGRGFSKNIQYF
TRBV11-1,TRBJ2-2,CASGTGVNAGELFF
TRBV28,TRBJ1-2,CAIQGADYGYTF
TRBV10-3,TRBJ2-2,CAISDGFGELFF
TRBV12-3/TRBV12-4,TRBJ2-3,CASQSTTDTQYF
TRBV5-4,TRBJ1-1,CASSFSKQTFVLTEAFF
TRBV18,TRBJ1-5,CASSEQTGTGQPQHF
TRBV7-2,TRBJ2-4,CASRDRQGGKNIQYF
TRBV24-1,TRBJ2-1,CATSAVESEQFF
TRBV4-1,TRBJ1-2,CASSPDSFPYGYTF
TRBV5-1,TRBJ2-5,CASSLLTGSQETQYF
TRBV5-5,TRBJ2-2,CASSPGGELFF
TRBV9,TRBJ1-2,CASNRAQAGYTF
TRBV5-5,TRBJ1-1,CASSLERATYNTEAFF
TRBV28,TRBJ2-3,CASSSGGDWGTDTQYF
TRBV6-2/TRBV6-3,TRBJ2-1,CASSYTDRAGNEQFF
TRBV7-9,TRBJ2-5,CASSSGPGETQYF
TRBV29-1,TRBJ2-1,CSVTTGNEQFF
TRBV4-3,TRBJ1-2,CASSQNRLTRYGYTF
TRBV9,TRBJ1-2,CASSVRGQGYGYTF
TRBV21-1,TRBJ1-1,CASSIPGQGAGNTEAFF
TRBV19,TRBJ1-1,CATKRGATEAFF
TRBV29-1,TRBJ2-1,CSVSINNEQFF
TRBV18,TRBJ2-1,CASSPPGLAGPSYNEQFF
TRBV6-2/TRBV6-3,TRBJ2-1,CASRLHSRNEQFF
TRBV5-1,TRBJ2-1,CASSLTGGPIEQFF
TRBV9,TRBJ1-2,CASSVWERSNYGYTF
TRBV3-1,TRBJ2-1,CASSKTQSSYNEQFF
TRBV19,TRBJ1-1,CASSMPRGEAFF
TRBV7-9,TRBJ2-3,CASSLLAGGWTDTQYF
TRBV21-1,TRBJ2-5,CASSKTGQETQYF
TRBV7-6,TRBJ1-1,CASSLAGAGTEAFF
TRBV20-1,TRBJ2-5,CSAHGTGGAGETQYF
TRBV29-1,TRBJ1-6,CSVIETGDSPLHF